The sequence of this T cell receptor (beta chain) was determined in a study of blood T cell repertoires in COVID-19. Study summary: The United States, Italy and Spain were the sources of the acute and convalescent COVID-19 samples. In each case, the material was cDNA or gDNA derived from T cells, B-cell-depleted T cells, or PBMCs.

Germline lookup yields CDR1 LGHNA and CDR2 YNFKEQ. This CDR3 contains 16 residues. V was pared by 1 base and J by 0 bases, with 9 bases between. Original data processing: Reference gene primers were amplified, and this amplification served to estimate nucleated cell counts. Only in-frame clones appear in the TCRdb table, and some are missing; sequencing was by immunoSEQ multiplex PCR. Clone size and the V and J calls come from that table; the DNA yielded D and trimming. The sample carries 300,000 or so clones, 90% recorded once. This clone came up once. V is TRBV4-2 and J is TRBJ1-4; tentatively, D is TRBD1 (5 bases). Sequencing used peripheral blood. The receptor was isolated from a woman in her thirties or forties with acute or convalescent COVID-19. CDR3 nucleotides: TGTGCCAGCAGCCAAGGGACACCCGCAACTAATGAAAAACTGTTTTTT. Amino acid sequence: CASSQGTPATNEKLFF.